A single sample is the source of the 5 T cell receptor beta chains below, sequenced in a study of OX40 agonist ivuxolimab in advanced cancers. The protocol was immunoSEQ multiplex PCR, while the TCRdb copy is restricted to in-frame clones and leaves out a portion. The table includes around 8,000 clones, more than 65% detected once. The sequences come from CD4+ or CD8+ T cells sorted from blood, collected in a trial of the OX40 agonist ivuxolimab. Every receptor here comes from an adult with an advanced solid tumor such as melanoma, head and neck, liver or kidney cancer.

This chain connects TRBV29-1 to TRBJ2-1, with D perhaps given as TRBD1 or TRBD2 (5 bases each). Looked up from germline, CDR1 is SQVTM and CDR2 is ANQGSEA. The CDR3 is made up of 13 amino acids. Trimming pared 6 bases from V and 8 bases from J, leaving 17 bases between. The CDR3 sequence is CSVKGDHQHEQFF. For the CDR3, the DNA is TGCAGCGTAAAAGGGGACCACCAACATGAGCAGTTCTTC.

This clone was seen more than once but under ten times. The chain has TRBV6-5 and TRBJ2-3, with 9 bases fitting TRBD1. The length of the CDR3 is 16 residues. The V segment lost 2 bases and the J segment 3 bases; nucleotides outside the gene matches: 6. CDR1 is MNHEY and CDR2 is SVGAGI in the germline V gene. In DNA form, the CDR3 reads TGTGCCAGCAGTTACCAGGGACAGGGTCTAACAGATACGCAGTATTTT. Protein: CASSYQGQGLTDTQYF.

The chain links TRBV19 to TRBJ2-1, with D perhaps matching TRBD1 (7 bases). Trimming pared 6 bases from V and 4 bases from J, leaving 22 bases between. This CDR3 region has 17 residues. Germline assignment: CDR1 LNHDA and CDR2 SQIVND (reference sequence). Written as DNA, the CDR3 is TGTGCCAGTAGCCCAGGGGGGAGAGGAAGGGGGTACAATGAGCAGTTCTTC. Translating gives CASSPGGRGRGYNEQFF.

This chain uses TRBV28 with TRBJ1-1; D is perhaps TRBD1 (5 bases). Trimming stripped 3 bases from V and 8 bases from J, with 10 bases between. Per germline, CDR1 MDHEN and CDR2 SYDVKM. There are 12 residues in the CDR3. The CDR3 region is CASSLSRGEAFF. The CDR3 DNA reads TGTGCCAGCAGTTTGTCTCGGGGCGAAGCTTTCTTT.

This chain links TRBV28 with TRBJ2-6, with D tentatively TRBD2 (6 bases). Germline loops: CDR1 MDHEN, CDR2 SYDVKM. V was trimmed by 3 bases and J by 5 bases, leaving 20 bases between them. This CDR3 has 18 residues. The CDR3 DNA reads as TGTGCCAGCAGTTTCGGGGACTTGACACAAAGTCGGGCCAACGTCCTGACTTTC. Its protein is CASSFGDLTQSRANVLTF.